These T cell receptor beta chains were read from a single sample in a study of T cells in Graves' hyperthyroidism and ophthalmopathy. In TCRdb, the multiplex PCR reads were re-called with MiXCR into one record per CDR3 protein. The sample has 300,000 to 400,000 distinct CDR3 sequences; approximately 18% are singletons. The sample comprised blood. The receptor source for this set is a woman aged 45-59 years with Graves' hyperthyroidism. Each CDR3 is given with its conserved first and last residue. Each record gives: CDR3 protein, CDR3 DNA, V gene, J gene, clone size, D gene. D genes are given only for firm matches. Size values are once, few and many counts, or a class for expanded clones, and some rows have none.

CASRSPTTRIEAFF,TGTGCCAGCAGGTCGCCCACGACCCGAATTGAAGCTTTCTTT,TRBV2,TRBJ1-1,many,.
CASSATGVETQYF,TGTGCCAGCAGTGCGACAGGGGTAGAGACCCAGTACTTC,TRBV6-1,TRBJ2-5,few,TRBD1
CASSLALADTQYF,TGTGCCAGCAGCTTAGCGCTTGCAGATACGCAGTATTTT,TRBV7-9,TRBJ2-3,.,.
CASSRPGLAGNNEQFF,TGTGCCAGCAGCCGGCCGGGACTAGCGGGGAACAATGAGCAGTTCTTC,TRBV13,TRBJ2-1,.,TRBD2
CSAREGTSGTQYF,TGCAGTGCTAGAGAGGGGACTAGCGGGACGCAGTATTTT,TRBV20-1,TRBJ2-3,many,TRBD2
CASDLDRGTGDTQYF,TGTGCCAGCGACCTTGACAGGGGGACGGGAGATACGCAGTATTTT,TRBV2,TRBJ2-3,.,TRBD1
CASSISSYEQYF,TGTGCCAGCAGCATTAGCTCCTACGAGCAGTACTTC,TRBV6-2/TRBV6-3,TRBJ2-7,.,.
CASSSGQGSYGYTF,TGTGCCAGCAGCTCAGGACAGGGATCGTATGGCTACACCTTC,TRBV7-9,TRBJ1-2,.,TRBD1
CASSYSITLSGAYNEQFF,TGTGCCAGCAGTTACTCAATTACCCTTAGCGGCGCCTACAATGAGCAGTTCTTC,TRBV6-5,TRBJ2-1,many,.
CASSLSGLAGSTDTQYF,TGTGCCAGCAGCTTATCGGGACTAGCGGGTAGCACAGATACGCAGTATTTT,TRBV7-8,TRBJ2-3,many,TRBD2
CATSSATGSNQPQHF,TGTGCCACCAGCAGTGCCACAGGTAGCAATCAGCCCCAGCATTTT,TRBV15,TRBJ1-5,few,.
CASGIRTVLYSPLHF,TGTGCTAGTGGTATCCGGACAGTATTGTATTCACCCCTCCACTTT,TRBV12-5,TRBJ1-6,.,.
CSARMGAHYGEAFF,TGCAGTGCTAGGATGGGGGCGCATTATGGTGAAGCTTTCTTT,TRBV20-1,TRBJ1-1,few,.
CASSTAGQGYGYTF,TGCGCCAGCAGCACCGCGGGACAGGGTTATGGCTACACCTTC,TRBV5-1,TRBJ1-2,few,TRBD1
CASSLDSVAGGRNEQFF,TGTGCCAGCAGCTTAGATTCGGTAGCGGGGGGGCGAAATGAGCAGTTCTTC,TRBV11-2,TRBJ2-1,few,TRBD2
CASSLWDRGGYGYTF,TGTGCCAGCAGTTTATGGGACAGGGGCGGCTATGGCTACACCTTC,TRBV28,TRBJ1-2,many,TRBD1
CASSSEGGQTQYF,TGTGCCAGCAGCTCCGAGGGGGGGCAGACCCAGTACTTC,TRBV7-9,TRBJ2-5,few,.
CASSRLAGAYEQYF,TGTGCCAGCAGTCGTTTAGCGGGAGCCTACGAGCAGTACTTC,TRBV6-2/TRBV6-3,TRBJ2-7,few,TRBD2
CASSPRASGSYNEQFF,TGTGCCAGCAGCCCTCGGGCGAGCGGGAGCTACAATGAGCAGTTCTTC,TRBV7-3,TRBJ2-1,many,TRBD2
CASSPGTRDEQFF,TGTGCCAGCAGTCCCGGGACTAGGGATGAGCAGTTCTTC,TRBV12-3/TRBV12-4,TRBJ2-1,many,TRBD2
CAISAPSGNRAGHEQFF,TGTGCCATCAGTGCCCCCTCGGGGAACAGGGCGGGCCATGAGCAGTTCTTC,TRBV10-3,TRBJ2-1,few,.
CASSPQGGAVDTQYF,TGTGCCAGCAGCCCACAGGGGGGTGCGGTAGATACGCAGTATTTT,TRBV7-3,TRBJ2-3,.,TRBD1
CASSTQGLGEQFF,TGTGCCAGCAGCACCCAGGGGCTCGGCGAGCAGTTCTTC,TRBV7-8,TRBJ2-1,many,.
CASRRIGTIGGEAFF,TGTGCCAGCAGGAGAATCGGGACAATCGGGGGTGAAGCTTTCTTT,TRBV27,TRBJ1-1,many,.
CASSPGTSGGVGSYNEQFF,TGTGCCAGCAGCCCCGGGACTAGCGGGGGGGTTGGGTCCTACAATGAGCAGTTCTTC,TRBV7-9,TRBJ2-1,once,TRBD2
CASSSLSGSYTF,TGTGCCAGCAGTTCCCTTTCCGGCAGCTACACCTTC,TRBV2,TRBJ1-2,many,.
CSARSQDNYGYTF,TGCAGTGCTAGAAGTCAGGATAACTATGGCTACACCTTC,TRBV20-1,TRBJ1-2,once,.
CATATGGREQFF,TGTGCCACCGCGACAGGGGGCCGTGAGCAGTTCTTC,TRBV10-3,TRBJ2-1,.,TRBD1
CASRIAGGRNEQFF,TGTGCCAGCAGGATAGCGGGGGGACGCAATGAGCAGTTCTTC,TRBV6-1,TRBJ2-1,few,TRBD2
CANWETQFF,TGTGCTAATTGGGAGACCCAGTTCTTC,TRBV7-7,TRBJ2-1,.,.
CASSTLRGEQYF,TGTGCCAGCAGCACACTCCGGGGCGAGCAGTACTTC,TRBV9,TRBJ2-7,many,.
CAWSDGVVEKLFF,TGTGCCTGGAGTGACGGGGTTGTTGAAAAACTGTTTTTT,TRBV30,TRBJ1-4,.,.
CASSFYGDTEAFF,TGTGCCAGTAGTTTTTATGGGGACACTGAAGCTTTCTTT,TRBV19,TRBJ1-1,few,.
CASSQTSADTQYF,TGTGCCAGCAGCCAAACTTCGGCTGATACGCAGTATTTT,TRBV3-1,TRBJ2-3,many,.
CASSHGGANTEAFF,TGTGCCAGCAGTCACGGGGGGGCTAACACTGAAGCTTTCTTT,TRBV6-5,TRBJ1-1,.,.
CASPVRAMSTEAFF,TGTGCCAGCCCCGTCAGAGCAATGAGCACTGAAGCTTTCTTT,TRBV2,TRBJ1-1,.,.